The sequence of this T cell receptor (beta chain) was determined in a study of cytomegalovirus exposure and HLA in healthy donors. About the study: Early released data had 65 million to 100 million unique TCRs, all coming from HLA-typed donors.

To note about this clone: What it binds is unknown.

Findings and caveats of the study: A later analysis linked a missense DCLRE1C variant to TCR beta V- and J-gene trimming.

The V gene end was trimmed by 5 bases and the J gene end by 5 bases; junction bases not matched to a gene: 8. CDR3 length: 15 residues. CDR1 is SGHDT, CDR2 YYEEEE, per germline. PCR involved 60 Vbeta and 13 Jbeta primers. The table came from immunoSEQ multiplex PCR; TCRdb's copy has only in-frame clones and leaves some out. The repertoire has approximately 59,000 clones, 62% of them found once; the top ten carry 2.5% to 3%. The sequenced sample consisted of PBMCs. The clonotype originates from a man aged 30 to 45 in good health and CMV-seronegative. V and J are TRBV5-6 and TRBJ2-5, with 11 bases lining up with TRBD1. The CDR3 nucleotides are TGTGCCAGCAGTATTCCGGGACAGGGGGAGGAGACCCAGTACTTC. This encodes CASSIPGQGEETQYF.